Described below is a single TCR beta chain sequence and its context. This clonotype has at least ten counts. No antigen is known for it. No much larger clonotype is one base removed from it; base qualities were not supplied. The sample belongs to a study of beta chain bispecific antibodies for T cell cancers (dated by TCRdb to the early 2020s). As for the study more broadly: Healthy donor T cells were cocultured with T cell leukemia lines and bispecific antibodies, then TRBV sequencing of surviving cells measured the depletion of each TRBV family. Surface TRBV12 (TRBV12-3) was expressed on Jurkat cells, and surface TRBV5-5 was expressed on HPB-ALL cells.

Results the study describes overall, beyond this receptor: The TRBV-directed bispecific antibodies appeared to leave every TRBV family member untouched except the targeted genes and the closely related ones. Cross-reactivity of the anti-TRBV5-5 antibody with TRBV5-6 was attributed to high sequence similarity between the two genes. Relative to anti-CD19, the TRBV12-3 share of total TRBV signal was reduced by 97% to 99% after anti-TRBV12 exposure, whereas a nonsignificant under 40% decrease was observed for TRBV12-4. Each sequenced sample mixed leukemia cell line cells with normal T cells, and most targeted TRBV signal came from the leukemia cells rather than normal T cells.

The CDR3 covers 15 residues, taking in both the cysteine and the phenylalanine. The retained sequence is limited to the CDR3, 45 bases, with the frame set at the first base. V is cut by 4 bases and J by 0 bases, and the space between the germline ends is 13 bases. The germline V gene gives CDR1 as SQVTM and CDR2 as ANQGSEA. Libraries incorporated unique molecular identifier barcodes, which were used to quantify clonotypes. Qiagen AllPrep DNA/RNA Micro kits were used to isolate total RNA, and an Agilent TapeStation was used to check RNA quality. TCR beta libraries were constructed by 5' RACE, in which cDNA synthesis was followed by two PCR steps with TCR beta constant-region gene-specific primers. Sequencing of the TCR beta libraries was performed on an Illumina MiSeq platform. Processing in the source paper ran as follows. MIGEC, MiXCR and VDJtools were used to process the reads. Clonotype frequency was calculated as the fraction of unique molecular identifiers assigned to a given clonotype among all unique molecular identifiers in the sample. Nonfunctional TRBV genes classified in IMGT as pseudogenes or open reading frames, for example TRBV1, TRBV12-1 and TRBV21, were left out. Using fastp trimming at Q25 and MiXCR clonotype assembly, TCRdb reanalyzed the public sequencing data and kept in-frame beta chains. Each record represents a unique CDR3 protein, reported with the most common genes and DNA among its rows. Here the V and J calls rest on TCRdb's processing, not on the authors' analysis. For this sample the table gives about 20,000 distinct CDR3 sequences, of which 2% to 2.5% were detected only once. About 4.9% of the sample is held by the ten biggest clonotypes.

Reading the label with the study, this specimen's treatment or condition is: alpha-V12: anti-TRBV12 scFv linked to anti-CD3 scFv. T cells were expanded from blood mononuclear cells with anti-CD3 antibody OKT3 or CD3/CD28 Dynabeads for two to four days. For the anti-TRBV12 bispecific sample, Jurkat leukemia cells were cocultured with normal T cells, and the comparison was a control coculture using an anti-CD19 bispecific. The culture conditions for expanded T cells were RPMI 1640 plus 10% fetal bovine serum, recombinant human IL-2 (about 100 IU/ml) and IL-7 (approximately 5 ng/ml). For cocultures, some 50,000 normal T cells were combined with some 50,000 target cells and bispecific antibody in approximately 110 ul and incubated for about 15 hours at 37 degrees C. Every bispecific antibody was made of two single-chain variable fragments expressed in a single-chain diabody format with a His tag. Healthy human donors supplied the effector T cells, with peripheral blood mononuclear cells isolated from leukapheresis samples using Ficoll density gradient centrifugation.

The source was healthy donor T cells cultured with leukemia cells, collected from a culture containing a bispecific antibody targeting TCR Vbeta12. The rearrangement combines TRBV29-1 with TRBJ2-1, with no reliable assignment of the D segment. The receptor was derived from a human donor in good health. Some clones in this sample may be carry-over from other donors' samples. The nucleotide sequence reads TGCAGCGTTGTTGGGGTCCCGAGCTCCTACAATGAGCAGTTCTTC. Its protein reads: CSVVGVPSSYNEQFF.